This T cell receptor (beta chain) appears in the sequencing data of a study of CD8 T cells in ankylosing spondylitis. TCRdb called the 5' RACE reads again in MiXCR, with one record for every CDR3 protein. The sample contains approximately 350,000 distinct CDR3 sequences, about 20% of which appear only once. The TCR comes from a male donor with ankylosing spondylitis or in good health (not recorded which). Sequences were obtained from blood, either unsorted or a sorted T cell fraction (not recorded which).

The CDR3 loop reads CASSTRGGSHEQYF. CDR3 DNA: TGTGCCAGCAGTACCCGAGGGGGGAGCCACGAGCAGTACTTC. This chain joins TRBV6-5 and TRBJ2-7, with D perhaps given as TRBD1 or TRBD2 (6 bases each). This CDR3 has 14 amino acids. CDR1 and CDR2 (germline): MNHEY, SVGAGI. Trimming cost V 5 bases and J 5 bases, with 16 bases left between them.